Sequencing of this T cell receptor (beta chain) was carried out in a study of response to subunit inactivated influenza vaccine. This clonotype has at least ten counts. The CDR3 is 14 residues long. V was clipped by 0 bases and J by 1 base, with 4 bases between them. The germline V gene has CDR1 MNHEY and CDR2 SVGAGI. TCRdb re-called the RT-PCR reads with MiXCR, one entry per CDR3 protein. The data contain approximately 730,000 distinct CDR3 sequences, 14% of them singletons. Sequences were derived from PBMCs from blood, sampled around two weeks before vaccination. This rearrangement joins TRBV6-5 to TRBJ1-5, with no clear D. This sequence was found in a man over 45 who received an inactivated influenza vaccine. The CDR3 spells CASSYSGSNQPQHF. The CDR3 DNA reads TGTGCCAGCAGTTACTCGGGGAGCAATCAGCCCCAGCATTTT.